This TCR beta chain was documented in a study of regulatory dendritic cells for organ transplantation. Concerning this clone: Its target is unknown.

Sequencing used immunoSEQ multiplex PCR; TCRdb keeps in-frame clones, though not all of them. The sample includes roughly 30,000 clones, 82% of them seen just once. Germline CDR1 SGHTS, CDR2 YDEGEE. V shed 0 bases, J shed 1 base, and the junction held 5 bases outside the gene matches. The CDR3 consists of 17 residues. Findings and limits, study-wide: Of resting T cell subsets, memory CD8+ had the most alloreactive clonotypes. Memory CD8+ clonal expansion seemed more limited with regulatory than mature dendritic cells.

The chain is built from TRBV5-8 and TRBJ2-5; 11 nucleotides align to TRBD2. The source material was naive CD8+ T cells from blood. Sample subset: CD45RA+ naive T cells. This receptor was taken from a human donor in good health. The CDR3 nucleotides read TGTGCCAGCAGCTTGGCCGTTCTAGCGGGGGGCCAAGAGACCCAGTACTTC. This gives the protein CASSLAVLAGGQETQYF.